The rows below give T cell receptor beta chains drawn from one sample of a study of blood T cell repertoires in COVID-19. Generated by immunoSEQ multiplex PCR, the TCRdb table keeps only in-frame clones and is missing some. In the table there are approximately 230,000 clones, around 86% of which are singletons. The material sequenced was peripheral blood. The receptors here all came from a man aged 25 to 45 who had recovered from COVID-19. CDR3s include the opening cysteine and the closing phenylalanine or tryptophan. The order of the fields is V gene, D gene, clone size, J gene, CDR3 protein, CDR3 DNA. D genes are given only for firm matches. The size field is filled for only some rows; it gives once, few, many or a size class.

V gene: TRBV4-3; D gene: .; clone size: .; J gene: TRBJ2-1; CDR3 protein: CASSRNMGGSNEQFF; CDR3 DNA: TGCGCCAGCAGCCGTAATATGGGGGGAAGTAATGAGCAGTTCTTC
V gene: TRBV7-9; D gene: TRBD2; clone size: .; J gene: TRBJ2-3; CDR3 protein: CASTYWQRGDTDTQYF; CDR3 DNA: TGTGCCAGCACCTATTGGCAGCGGGGGGACACAGATACGCAGTATTTT
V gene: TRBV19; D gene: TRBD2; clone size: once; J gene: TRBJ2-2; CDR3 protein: CASSTRLRTSSGELFF; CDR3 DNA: TGTGCCAGTAGTACACGGCTTAGGACTAGCTCCGGGGAGCTGTTTTTT
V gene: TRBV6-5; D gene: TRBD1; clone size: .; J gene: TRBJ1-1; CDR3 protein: CASSYGTAQNTEAFF; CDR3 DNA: TGTGCCAGCAGTTACGGGACAGCCCAAAACACTGAAGCTTTCTTT
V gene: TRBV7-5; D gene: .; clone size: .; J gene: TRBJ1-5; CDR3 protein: CVRSPPTSDTPNQPQHF; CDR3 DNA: TGTGTCAGAAGCCCCCCTACATCGGACACGCCTAATCAGCCCCAGCATTTT
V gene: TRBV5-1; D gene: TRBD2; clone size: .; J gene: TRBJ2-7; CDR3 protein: CASSEAGGNEQYF; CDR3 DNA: TGCGCCAGCAGCGAAGCGGGGGGGAACGAGCAGTACTTC
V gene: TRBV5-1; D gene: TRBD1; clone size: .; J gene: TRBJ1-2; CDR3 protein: CASSLATGPSWYGYTF; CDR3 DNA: TGCGCCAGCAGCTTGGCGACAGGGCCCTCTTGGTATGGCTACACCTTC
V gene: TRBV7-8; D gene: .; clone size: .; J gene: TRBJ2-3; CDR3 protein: CASSLLVVTQYF; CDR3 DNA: TGTGCCAGCAGCCTACTAGTTGTTACGCAGTATTTT
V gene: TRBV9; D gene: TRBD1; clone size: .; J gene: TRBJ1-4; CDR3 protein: CASSVGTGPNEKLFF; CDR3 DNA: TGTGCCAGCAGCGTCGGGACAGGGCCTAATGAAAAACTGTTTTTT
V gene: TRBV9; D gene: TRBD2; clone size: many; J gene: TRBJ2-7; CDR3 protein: CASSVLAGGPEQYF; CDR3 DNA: TGTGCCAGCAGCGTACTAGCGGGGGGGCCCGAGCAGTACTTC
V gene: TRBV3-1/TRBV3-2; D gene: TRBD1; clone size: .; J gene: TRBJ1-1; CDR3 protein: CASSNTGDTEAFF; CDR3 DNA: TGTGCCAGCAGCAACACAGGGGACACTGAAGCTTTCTTT
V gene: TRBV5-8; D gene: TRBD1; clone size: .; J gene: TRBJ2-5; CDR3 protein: CASSLGQGPVQETQYF; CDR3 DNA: TGTGCCAGCAGCTTGGGACAGGGGCCGGTTCAGGAGACCCAGTACTTC
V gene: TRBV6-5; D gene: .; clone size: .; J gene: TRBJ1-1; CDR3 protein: CASSSGTPEAFF; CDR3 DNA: TGTGCCAGCAGTTCCGGGACTCCTGAAGCTTTCTTT
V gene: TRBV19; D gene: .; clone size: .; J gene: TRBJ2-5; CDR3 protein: CASSIGTTQETQYF; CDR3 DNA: TGTGCCAGTAGTATAGGGACTACCCAAGAGACCCAGTACTTC
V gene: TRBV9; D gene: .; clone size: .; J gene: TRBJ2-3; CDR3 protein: CASSVVLTDTQYF; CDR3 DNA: TGTGCCAGCAGCGTAGTCCTCACAGATACGCAGTATTTT
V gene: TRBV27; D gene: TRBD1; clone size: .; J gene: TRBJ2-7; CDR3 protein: CASSTRGQGITYEQYF; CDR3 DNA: TGTGCCAGCAGTACCCGAGGACAGGGAATCACCTACGAGCAGTACTTC
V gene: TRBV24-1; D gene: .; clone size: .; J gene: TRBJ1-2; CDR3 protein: CATSGFGGAGYTF; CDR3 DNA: TGTGCCACCAGTGGATTCGGGGGTGCGGGCTACACCTTC
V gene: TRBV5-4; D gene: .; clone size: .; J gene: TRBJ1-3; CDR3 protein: CASSLGGPGAGNTIYF; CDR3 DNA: TGTGCCAGCAGCTTGGGGGGGCCAGGGGCTGGAAACACCATATATTTT
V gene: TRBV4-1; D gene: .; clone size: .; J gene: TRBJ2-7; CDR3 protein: CASSQAPDSTYEQYF; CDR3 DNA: TGCGCCAGCAGCCAAGCACCGGACAGCACCTACGAGCAGTACTTC
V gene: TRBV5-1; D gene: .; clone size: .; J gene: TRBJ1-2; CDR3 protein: CASSLDGGGRSYTF; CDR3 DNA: TGCGCCAGCAGCTTGGACGGCGGGGGCCGGAGCTACACCTTC
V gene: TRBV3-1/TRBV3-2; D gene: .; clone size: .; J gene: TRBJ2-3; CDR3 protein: CASSQVLTDTQYF; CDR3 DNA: TGTGCCAGCAGCCAAGTCCTCACAGATACGCAGTATTTT
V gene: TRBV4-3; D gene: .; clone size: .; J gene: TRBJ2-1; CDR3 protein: CASSQDRSSYNEQFF; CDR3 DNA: TGCGCCAGCAGCCAAGATCGCAGCTCCTACAATGAGCAGTTCTTC
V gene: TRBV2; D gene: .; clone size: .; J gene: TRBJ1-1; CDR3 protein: CASSEPRNTEAFF; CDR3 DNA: TGTGCCAGCAGTGAACCGAGAAACACTGAAGCTTTCTTT
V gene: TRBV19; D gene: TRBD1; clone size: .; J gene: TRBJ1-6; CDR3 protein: CASRIRGDSPLHF; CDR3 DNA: TGTGCCAGTAGGATCAGGGGGGATTCACCCCTCCACTTT
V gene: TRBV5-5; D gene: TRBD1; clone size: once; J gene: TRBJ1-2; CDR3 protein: CASSREGQGDGYTF; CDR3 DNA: TGTGCCAGCAGCCGCGAGGGACAGGGGGATGGCTACACCTTC
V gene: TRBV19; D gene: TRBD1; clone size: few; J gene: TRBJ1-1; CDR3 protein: CASSIRGQGPTEAFF; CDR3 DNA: TGTGCCAGTAGTATTAGGGGGCAGGGACCAACTGAAGCTTTCTTT
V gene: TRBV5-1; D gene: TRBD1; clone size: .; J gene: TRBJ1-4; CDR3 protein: CASSLGQGARKLFF; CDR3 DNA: TGCGCCAGCAGCCTGGGACAGGGGGCGCGGAAACTGTTTTTT
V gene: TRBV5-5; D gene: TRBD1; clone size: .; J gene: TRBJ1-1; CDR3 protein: CASSWTTGGTNTEAFF; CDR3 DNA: TGTGCCAGCAGCTGGACGACAGGGGGCACAAACACTGAAGCTTTCTTT
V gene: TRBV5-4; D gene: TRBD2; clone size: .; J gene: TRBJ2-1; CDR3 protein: CASSSGLAGGPSYNEQFF; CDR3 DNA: TGTGCCAGCAGCTCGGGACTAGCGGGGGGCCCTTCCTACAATGAGCAGTTCTTC
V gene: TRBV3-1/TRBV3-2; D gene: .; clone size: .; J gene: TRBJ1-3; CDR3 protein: CASSQIRGSGNTIYF; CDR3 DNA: TGTGCCAGCAGCCAGATCAGGGGTAGTGGAAACACCATATATTTT
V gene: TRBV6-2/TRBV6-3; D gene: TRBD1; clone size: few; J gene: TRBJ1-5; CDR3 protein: CASSYTTGTGGDDQPQHF; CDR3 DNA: TGTGCCAGCAGTTACACTACTGGGACAGGGGGCGATGATCAGCCCCAGCATTTT
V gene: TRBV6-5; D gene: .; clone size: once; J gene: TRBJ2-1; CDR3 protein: CASSYSRGSSYNEQFF; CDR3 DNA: TGTGCCAGCAGTTACAGTCGGGGGAGCTCCTACAATGAGCAGTTCTTC
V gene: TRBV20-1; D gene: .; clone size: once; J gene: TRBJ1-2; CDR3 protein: CSVSGLYGYTF; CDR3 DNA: TGCAGTGTCTCTGGGCTTTATGGCTACACCTTC
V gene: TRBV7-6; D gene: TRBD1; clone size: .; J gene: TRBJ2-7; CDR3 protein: CASSDRDSALGEQYF; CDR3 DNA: TGTGCCAGCAGCGACCGGGACAGTGCTTTAGGGGAGCAGTACTTC
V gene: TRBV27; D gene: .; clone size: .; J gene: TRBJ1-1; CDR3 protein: CASSFLGGDTEAFF; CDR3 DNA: TGTGCCAGCAGTTTCTTAGGGGGGGACACTGAAGCTTTCTTT
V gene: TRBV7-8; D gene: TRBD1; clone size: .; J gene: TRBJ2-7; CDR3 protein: CASFSPRDRDYEQYF; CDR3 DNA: TGTGCCAGTTTCTCTCCCCGGGACAGGGACTACGAGCAGTACTTC
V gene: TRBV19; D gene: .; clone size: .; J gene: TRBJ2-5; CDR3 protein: CASSIVCGETQYF; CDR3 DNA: TGTGCCAGTAGTATAGTTTGCGGAGAGACCCAGTACTTC
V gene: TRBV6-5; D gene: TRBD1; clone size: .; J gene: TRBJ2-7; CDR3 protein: CASRAGQGLYEQYF; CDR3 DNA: TGTGCCAGCAGGGCGGGACAGGGGTTGTACGAGCAGTACTTC
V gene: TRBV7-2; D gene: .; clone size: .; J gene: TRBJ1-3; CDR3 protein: CASSSAAGAGNTIYF; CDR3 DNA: TGTGCCAGCAGCTCAGCAGCGGGGGCCGGAAACACCATATATTTT
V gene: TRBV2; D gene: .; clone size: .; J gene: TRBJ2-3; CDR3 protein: CASSEGGKSTDTQYF; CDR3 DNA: TGTGCCAGCAGTGAAGGGGGCAAAAGCACAGATACGCAGTATTTT
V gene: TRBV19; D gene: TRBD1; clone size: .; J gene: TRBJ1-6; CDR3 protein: CASSPGGGGRSPLHF; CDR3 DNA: TGTGCCAGTAGTCCGGGAGGGGGCGGTCGGTCACCCCTCCACTTT
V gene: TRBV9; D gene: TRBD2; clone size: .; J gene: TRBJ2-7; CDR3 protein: CASSATGGYEQYF; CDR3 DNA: TGTGCCAGCAGCGCCACCGGGGGGTACGAGCAGTACTTC
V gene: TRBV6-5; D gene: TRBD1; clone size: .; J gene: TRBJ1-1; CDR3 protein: CASSYQGENTEAFF; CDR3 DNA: TGTGCCAGCAGTTACCAGGGGGAGAACACTGAAGCTTTCTTT
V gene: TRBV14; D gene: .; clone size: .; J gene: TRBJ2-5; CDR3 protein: CASSQARDVNAETQYF; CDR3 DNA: TGTGCCAGCAGCCAAGCCCGGGATGTGAATGCGGAGACCCAGTACTTC
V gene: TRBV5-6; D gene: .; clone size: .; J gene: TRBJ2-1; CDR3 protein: CASMETDFVYNEQFF; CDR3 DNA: TGTGCCAGCATGGAGACGGACTTTGTCTACAATGAGCAGTTCTTC
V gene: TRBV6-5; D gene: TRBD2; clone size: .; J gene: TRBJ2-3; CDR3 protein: CASAGGQDTQYF; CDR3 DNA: TGTGCCAGCGCGGGGGGGCAAGATACGCAGTATTTT